This section outlines one TCR beta chain sequence together with its context. Its antigen specificity is not known. Within one base of it there is no much larger clone, and no base qualities were kept. Other DNA sequences in this sample translate to the same CDR3. This sample is drawn from a study of beta chain features in type 1 diabetes (dated by TCRdb to between 2017 and 2018). For the wider study: No differences in mean age, gender distribution, total cell number or subset yield were found between patients and healthy donors. Across all samples, approximately 100 million sorted cells were examined, and cell number per subset correlated strongly with RNA yield. The study compared TCRB repertoires of sorted circulating CD4+ T cell subsets between recently diagnosed type 1 diabetes patients and matched healthy donors. Regulatory and stem cell-like memory subsets were obtained from only 8 patients and about 8 healthy donors, while naive and central memory subsets were obtained from all 28 donors. Study-wide conclusions, independent of this receptor: Naive, central memory and regulatory TCRB repertoires appeared to be more alike among patients than among healthy donors. Patients with type 1 diabetes made fewer insertions and deleted more nucleotides at VDJ recombination sites, implying thymic rearrangement abnormalities. Type 1 diabetes patients showed a moderate but significant shortening of TCRB CDR3 length in all four CD4+ subsets. Sequencing cDNA rather than genomic DNA could over-represent highly expressing activated cells, although activation and CD3 levels did not differ between groups. Because the HLA sub-analyses included only small numbers of individuals, any influence of HLA type on TCRB rearrangement was left unresolved. Shorter templates might be favored by PCR, yet because patient and control samples were amplified and corrected together, any such skew would affect both groups equally.

Each donor gave one peripheral blood draw, roughly 120 mL on average, collected into heparinised tubes. A BD FACSAria II and a panel including CD45RO, CCR7, CD25, CD127, CD95 and CD27 were used to sort naive, central memory, regulatory and stem cell-like memory CD4+ T cells. All sorted populations exceeded 95% purity. PBMCs were isolated right away by Lymphoprep density gradient centrifugation and were stained directly, without culture. Samples were stained and sorted in pairs, with one healthy donor and one patient per experiment, so that batch effects were minimized. The entire amount of isolated RNA was reverse transcribed using the High Capacity cDNA Reverse Transcription Kit, so the sequenced TCRB transcripts were expressed ones. Deep immunoSEQ sequencing was performed on naive, central memory and regulatory T cell samples, with an average of about 4 million total reads per sample. Sorted cells were lysed in RLT buffer and RNA was extracted with DNase-treated RNeasy Micro or Mini kits, depending on cell number. Each cell subset was processed on its own to prevent cross-contamination, while patient and healthy donor samples were processed together. Using the immunoSEQ multiplex PCR, TCRB sequences were amplified from cDNA into 87-bp fragments spanning the CDR3 region. Amplicons were sequenced on the Illumina HiSeq platform. As for how the authors treated the data: Synthetic template baselines were used to correct PCR bias computationally, reads within Hamming distance 2 were collapsed, and singletons that could not be merged were discarded. Reads were aligned to IMGT to assign V, D and J genes, CDR3 length, and insertions or deletions at six rearrangement sites. Within each subset, clonotype counts were normalized to sorted cell number, and only after that were true diversity and Gini coefficients computed with the tcR R package. The overlap coefficient, calculated on TCRB nucleotide sequences, was used to quantify repertoire sharing. As a proxy for the pre-selection repertoire, out-of-frame TCRB sequences from naive cells were analyzed. The immuneACCESS repertoire file appears here via TCRdb, limited to in-frame rearrangements. These files lack a portion of the clones; in checked studies, under half of the deficit traces to unresolved V genes, and the cause of the others is not known. The V and J calls and clone size are taken from that table; D and trimming were inferred from the DNA. The sample profile shows some 400,000 clones; around 16% of them were found once. Clones ranked in the top ten supply approximately 0.019% of the sample.

Cut back by 5 bases and 3 bases, the V and J ends lie 8 bases apart. From a lookup of the germline V gene (reference sequence), CDR1 and CDR2 are DFQATT and SNEGSKA. The CDR3, from cysteine to phenylalanine, totals 11 residues. Of the read, only the CDR3 DNA is kept; its 33 bases are in frame from base 1. The sequenced sample was naive CD4+ T cells from blood. This specimen's cell subset or site label, per the study, means: true naive CD4+ T cells. The chain uses TRBV20-1 and TRBJ2-7, with a weak D call of TRBD2 (5 bases match). The sequence derives from a woman aged 18-29 years in good health. The nucleotides are TGCAGTGCTTCGGACTTCTACGAGCAGTACTTC. This is translated as CSASDFYEQYF.